This T cell receptor (beta chain) was recorded in a study of identical twins. Trimming shortened V by 4 bases and J by 3 bases, and 9 bases separated the two germline ends. CDR3 length: 14 amino acids. Germline assignment: CDR1 LGHNA and CDR2 YSLEER. Each CDR3 protein gets one entry after TCRdb re-called the 5' RACE reads with MiXCR. The sample includes about 700,000 distinct CDR3 sequences, around 8.6% of them seen just once. This clonotype was seen ten or more times. Its matching antigen is unknown. General study findings and limits: Conclusions leaned on cross-sectional statistical analysis and did not track the same donors over time.

The same sample was also used in a study of yellow fever vaccine responses in identical twins.

The sequencing input was PBMCs. The chain has TRBV4-3 and TRBJ2-2; D is unclear. The sequence came from a young woman in good health. The CDR3 sequence is CASSLAPDTGELFF. The CDR3 DNA reads TGCGCCAGCAGCCTGGCGCCTGACACCGGGGAGCTGTTTTTT.